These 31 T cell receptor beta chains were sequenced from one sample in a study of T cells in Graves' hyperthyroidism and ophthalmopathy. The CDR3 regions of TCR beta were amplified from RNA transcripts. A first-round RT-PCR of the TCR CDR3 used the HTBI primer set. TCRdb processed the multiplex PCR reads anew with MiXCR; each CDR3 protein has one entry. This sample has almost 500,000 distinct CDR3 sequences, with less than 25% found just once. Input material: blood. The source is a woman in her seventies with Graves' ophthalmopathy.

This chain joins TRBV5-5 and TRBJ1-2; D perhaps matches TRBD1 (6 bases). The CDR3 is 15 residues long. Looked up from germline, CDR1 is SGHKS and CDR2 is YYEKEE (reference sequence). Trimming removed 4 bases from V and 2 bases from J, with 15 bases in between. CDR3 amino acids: CASSPTGTENYGYTF. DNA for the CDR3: TGTGCCAGCAGCCCCACAGGGACTGAAAACTATGGCTACACCTTC.

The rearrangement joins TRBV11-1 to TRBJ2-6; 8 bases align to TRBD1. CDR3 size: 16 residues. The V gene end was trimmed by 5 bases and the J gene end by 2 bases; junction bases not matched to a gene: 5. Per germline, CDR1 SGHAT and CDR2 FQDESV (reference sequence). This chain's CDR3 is CASSPTGVAGANVLTF. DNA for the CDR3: TGTGCCAGCAGCCCGACAGGGGTTGCTGGGGCCAACGTCCTGACTTTC.

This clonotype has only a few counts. In DNA, the CDR3 is TGCAGCGTTCCGGGACAGGGAGGAAGGGAAAAACTGTTTTTT. It codes for CSVPGQGGREKLFF. V usage is TRBV29-1 and J usage is TRBJ1-4, with 9 nucleotides matching TRBD1. This CDR3 has 14 amino acids. Germline V gene data show CDR1 as SQVTM and CDR2 as ANQGSEA. V trimming: 5 bases; J trimming: 8 bases; junction bases outside the gene matches: 9.

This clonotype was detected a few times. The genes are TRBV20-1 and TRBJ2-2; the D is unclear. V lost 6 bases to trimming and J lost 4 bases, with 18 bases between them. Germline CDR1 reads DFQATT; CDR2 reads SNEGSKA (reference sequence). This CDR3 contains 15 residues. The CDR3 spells CSAPTPERFTGELFF. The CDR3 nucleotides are TGCAGTGCACCGACTCCCGAAAGGTTCACCGGGGAGCTGTTTTTT.

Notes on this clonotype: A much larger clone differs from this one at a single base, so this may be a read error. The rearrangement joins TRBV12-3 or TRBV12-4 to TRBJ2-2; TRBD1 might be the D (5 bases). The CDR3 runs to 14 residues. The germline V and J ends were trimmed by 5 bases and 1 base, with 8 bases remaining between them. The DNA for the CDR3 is TGTGCCAGCAGTCAAGACAGGAACACCGGGGAGCTGTTTTTT. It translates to CASSQDRNTGELFF.

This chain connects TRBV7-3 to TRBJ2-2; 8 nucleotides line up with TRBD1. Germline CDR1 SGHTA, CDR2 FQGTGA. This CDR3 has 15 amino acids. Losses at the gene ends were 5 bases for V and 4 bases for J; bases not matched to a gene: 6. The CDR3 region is CASSLRGLGTGELFF. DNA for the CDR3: TGTGCCAGCAGCCTCAGGGGGCTAGGCACCGGGGAGCTGTTTTTT.

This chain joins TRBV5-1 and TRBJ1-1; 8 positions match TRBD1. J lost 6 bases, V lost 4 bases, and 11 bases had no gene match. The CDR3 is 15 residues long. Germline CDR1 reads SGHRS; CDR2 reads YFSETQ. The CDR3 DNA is TGCGCCAGCAGCACAGGGGGAACAGGGGGAGCTGAAGCTTTCTTT. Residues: CASSTGGTGGAEAFF.

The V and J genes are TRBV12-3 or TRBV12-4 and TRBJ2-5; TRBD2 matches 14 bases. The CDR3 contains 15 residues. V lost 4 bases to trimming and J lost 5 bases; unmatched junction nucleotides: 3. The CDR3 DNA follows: TGTGCCAGCAGTTGGTGGACTAGCGGGAGGGAGACCCAGTACTTC. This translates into CASSWWTSGRETQYF.

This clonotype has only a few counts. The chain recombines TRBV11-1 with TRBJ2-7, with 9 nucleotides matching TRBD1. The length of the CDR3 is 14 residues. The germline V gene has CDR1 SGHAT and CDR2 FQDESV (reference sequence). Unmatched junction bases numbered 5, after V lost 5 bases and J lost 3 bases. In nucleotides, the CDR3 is TGTGCCAGCAGCCACGGGACAGGGAACTACGAGCAGTACTTC. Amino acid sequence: CASSHGTGNYEQYF. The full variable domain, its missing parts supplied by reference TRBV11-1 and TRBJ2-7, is EAEVAQSPRYKITEKSQAVAFWCDPISGHATLYWYRQILGQGPELLVQFQDESVVDDSQLPKDRFSAERLKGVDSTLKIQPAELGDSAMYLCASSHGTGNYEQYFGPGTRLTVT.

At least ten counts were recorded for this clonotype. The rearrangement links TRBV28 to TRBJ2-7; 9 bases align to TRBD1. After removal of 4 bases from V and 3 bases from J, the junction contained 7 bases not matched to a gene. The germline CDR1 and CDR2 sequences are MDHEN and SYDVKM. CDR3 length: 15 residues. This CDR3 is CASSSLGTGNYEQYF. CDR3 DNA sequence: TGTGCCAGCAGTTCACTTGGGACAGGGAACTACGAGCAGTACTTC.

The CDR3 bases are TGCGCCAGCAGCTTGCGCGGGGACCCCAGAGAGACCCAGTACTTC. Residues: CASSLRGDPRETQYF. V is TRBV5-1 and J is TRBJ2-5, with D possibly TRBD2 on 6 matching bases. Germline CDR1 SGHRS, CDR2 YFSETQ. The CDR3 sequence is 15 residues long. V lost 1 base and J 4 bases, leaving 14 bases between the germline ends.

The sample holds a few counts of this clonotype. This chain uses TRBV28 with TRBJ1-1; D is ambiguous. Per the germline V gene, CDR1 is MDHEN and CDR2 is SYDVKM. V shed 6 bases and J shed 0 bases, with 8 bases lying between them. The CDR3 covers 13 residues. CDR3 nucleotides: TGTGCCAGCAGCCGTCATATGAACACTGAAGCTTTCTTT. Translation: CASSRHMNTEAFF.

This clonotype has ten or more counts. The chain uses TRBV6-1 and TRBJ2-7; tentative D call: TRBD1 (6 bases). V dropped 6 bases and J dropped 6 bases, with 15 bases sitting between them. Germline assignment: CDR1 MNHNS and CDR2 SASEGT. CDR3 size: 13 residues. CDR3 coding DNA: TGTGCCAGCAGGAAAAGACAGGAACTCGAGCAGTACTTC. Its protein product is CASRKRQELEQYF.

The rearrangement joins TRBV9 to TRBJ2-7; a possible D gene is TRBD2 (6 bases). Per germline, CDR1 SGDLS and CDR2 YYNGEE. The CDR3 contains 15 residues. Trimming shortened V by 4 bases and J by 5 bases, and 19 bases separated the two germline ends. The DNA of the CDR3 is TGTGCCAGCAGCCGCAGCCTGTCAAGGAGGGACGAGCAGTACTTC. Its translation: CASSRSLSRRDEQYF.

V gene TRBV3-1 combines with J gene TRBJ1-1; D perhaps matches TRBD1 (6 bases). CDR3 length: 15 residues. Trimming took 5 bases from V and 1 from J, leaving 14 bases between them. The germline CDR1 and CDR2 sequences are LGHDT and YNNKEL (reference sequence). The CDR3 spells CASSYPSGANTEAFF. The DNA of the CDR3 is TGTGCCAGCAGCTATCCCTCAGGGGCGAACACTGAAGCTTTCTTT.

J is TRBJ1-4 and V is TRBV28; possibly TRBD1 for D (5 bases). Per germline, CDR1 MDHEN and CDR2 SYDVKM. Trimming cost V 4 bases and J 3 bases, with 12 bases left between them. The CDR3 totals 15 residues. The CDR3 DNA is TGTGCCAGCAGTTCCAACCGGGACCCTAATGAAAAACTGTTTTTT. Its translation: CASSSNRDPNEKLFF.

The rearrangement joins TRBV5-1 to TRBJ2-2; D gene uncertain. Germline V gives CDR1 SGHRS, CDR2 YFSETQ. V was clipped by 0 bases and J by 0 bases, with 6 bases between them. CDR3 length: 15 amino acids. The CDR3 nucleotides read TGCGCCAGCAGCTTGGACACCCCGAACACCGGGGAGCTGTTTTTT. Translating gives CASSLDTPNTGELFF. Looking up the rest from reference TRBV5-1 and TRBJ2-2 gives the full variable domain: KAGVTQTPRYLIKTRGQQVTLSCSPISGHRSVSWYQQTPGQGLQFLFEYFSETQRNKGNFPGRFSGRQFSNSRSEMNVSTLELGDSALYLCASSLDTPNTGELFFGEGSRLTVL.

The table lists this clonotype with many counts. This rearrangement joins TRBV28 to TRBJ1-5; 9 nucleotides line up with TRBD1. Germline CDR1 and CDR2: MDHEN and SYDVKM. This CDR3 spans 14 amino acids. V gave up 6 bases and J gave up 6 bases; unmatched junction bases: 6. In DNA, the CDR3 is TGTGCCAGCAGGACAGGGGGAATTGGTCAGCCCCAGCATTTT. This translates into CASRTGGIGQPQHF.

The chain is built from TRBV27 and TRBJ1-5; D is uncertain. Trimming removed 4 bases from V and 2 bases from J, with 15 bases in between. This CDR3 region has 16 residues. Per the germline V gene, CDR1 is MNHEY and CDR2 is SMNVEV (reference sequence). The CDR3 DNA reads TGTGCCAGCAGTTCTCTGCTGCCCTGGGGCAATCAGCCCCAGCATTTT. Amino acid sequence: CASSSLLPWGNQPQHF.

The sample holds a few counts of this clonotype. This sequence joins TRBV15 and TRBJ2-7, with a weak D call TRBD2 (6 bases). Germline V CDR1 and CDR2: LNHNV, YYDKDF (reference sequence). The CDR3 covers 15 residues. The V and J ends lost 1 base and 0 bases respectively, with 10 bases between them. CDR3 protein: CATSRGGVSSYEQYF. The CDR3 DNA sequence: TGTGCCACCAGCAGAGGCGGGGTTAGCTCCTACGAGCAGTACTTC.

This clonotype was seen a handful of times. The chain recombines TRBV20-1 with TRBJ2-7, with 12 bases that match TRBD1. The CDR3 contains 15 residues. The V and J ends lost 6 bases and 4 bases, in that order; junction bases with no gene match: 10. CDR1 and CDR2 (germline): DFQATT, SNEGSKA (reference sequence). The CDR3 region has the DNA TGCAGTGCCCCCGGTCTGGGACAGGGGGCATACGAGCAGTACTTC. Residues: CSAPGLGQGAYEQYF.

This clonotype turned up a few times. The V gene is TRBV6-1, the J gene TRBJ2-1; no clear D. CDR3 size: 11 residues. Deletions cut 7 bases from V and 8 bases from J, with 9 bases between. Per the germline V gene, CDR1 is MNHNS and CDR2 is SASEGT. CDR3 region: CASIGWDEQFF. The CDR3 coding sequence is TGTGCCAGCATCGGCTGGGATGAGCAGTTCTTC.

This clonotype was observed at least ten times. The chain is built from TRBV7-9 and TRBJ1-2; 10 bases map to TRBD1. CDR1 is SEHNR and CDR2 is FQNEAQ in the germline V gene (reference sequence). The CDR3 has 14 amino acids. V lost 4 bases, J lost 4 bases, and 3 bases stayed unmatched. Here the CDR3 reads CASSSGQGSYGYTF. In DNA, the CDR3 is TGTGCCAGCAGCTCGGGACAGGGGAGCTATGGCTACACCTTC.

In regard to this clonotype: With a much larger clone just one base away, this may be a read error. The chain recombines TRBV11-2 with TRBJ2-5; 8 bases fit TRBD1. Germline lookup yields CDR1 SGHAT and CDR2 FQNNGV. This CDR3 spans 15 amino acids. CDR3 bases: TGTGTCAGCAGCTTGTCCAGGGGGCCCCGAGAGACCCAGTACTTC. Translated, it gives CVSSLSRGPRETQYF. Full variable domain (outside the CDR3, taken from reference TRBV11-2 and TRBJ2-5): EAGVAQSPRYKIIEKRQSVAFWCNPISGHATLYWYQQILGQGPKLLIQFQNNGVVDDSQLPKDRFSAERLKGVDSTLKIQPAKLEDSAVYLCVSSLSRGPRETQYFGPGTRLLVL.

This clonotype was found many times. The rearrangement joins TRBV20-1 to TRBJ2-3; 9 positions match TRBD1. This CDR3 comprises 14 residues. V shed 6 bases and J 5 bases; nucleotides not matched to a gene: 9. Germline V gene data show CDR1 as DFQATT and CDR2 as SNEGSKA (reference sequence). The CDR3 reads CSASPGTGIDTQYF. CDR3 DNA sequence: TGCAGTGCCTCCCCCGGGACAGGGATAGATACGCAGTATTTT.

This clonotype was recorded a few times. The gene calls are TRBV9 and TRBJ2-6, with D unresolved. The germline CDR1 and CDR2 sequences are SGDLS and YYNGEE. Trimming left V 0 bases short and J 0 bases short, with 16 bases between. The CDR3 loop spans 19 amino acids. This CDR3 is CASSVAGGGYSSGANVLTF. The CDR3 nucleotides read TGTGCCAGCAGCGTAGCTGGCGGCGGATATAGCTCTGGGGCCAACGTCCTGACTTTC.

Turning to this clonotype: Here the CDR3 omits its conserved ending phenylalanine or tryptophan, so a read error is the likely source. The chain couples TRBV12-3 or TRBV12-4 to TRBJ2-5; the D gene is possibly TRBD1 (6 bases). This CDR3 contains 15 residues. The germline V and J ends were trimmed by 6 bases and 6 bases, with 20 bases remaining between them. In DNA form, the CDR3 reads TGTGCCAGCAGCTCATACAGGGCTGGGGAACAGACCCAGTACTCC. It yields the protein CASSSYRAGEQTQYS.

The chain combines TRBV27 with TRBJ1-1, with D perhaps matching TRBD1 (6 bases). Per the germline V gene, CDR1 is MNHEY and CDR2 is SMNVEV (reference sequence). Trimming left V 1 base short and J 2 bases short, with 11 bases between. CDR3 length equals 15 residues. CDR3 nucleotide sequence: TGTGCCAGCAGTTTATTTGGGGGCCCCAACACTGAAGCTTTCTTT. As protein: CASSLFGGPNTEAFF.

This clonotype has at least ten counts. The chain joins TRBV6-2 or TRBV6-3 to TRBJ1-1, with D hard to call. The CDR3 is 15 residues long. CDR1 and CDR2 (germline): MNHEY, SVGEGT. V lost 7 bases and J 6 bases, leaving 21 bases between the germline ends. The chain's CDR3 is CASIPTDPMPPEAFF. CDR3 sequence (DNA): TGTGCCAGCATCCCCACCGACCCGATGCCACCTGAAGCTTTCTTT.

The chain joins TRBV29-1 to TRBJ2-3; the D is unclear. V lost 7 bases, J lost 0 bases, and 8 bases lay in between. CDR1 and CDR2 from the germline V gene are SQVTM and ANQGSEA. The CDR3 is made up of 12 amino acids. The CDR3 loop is CSAAASTDTQYF. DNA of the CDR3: TGCAGCGCTGCCGCTAGCACAGATACGCAGTATTTT.

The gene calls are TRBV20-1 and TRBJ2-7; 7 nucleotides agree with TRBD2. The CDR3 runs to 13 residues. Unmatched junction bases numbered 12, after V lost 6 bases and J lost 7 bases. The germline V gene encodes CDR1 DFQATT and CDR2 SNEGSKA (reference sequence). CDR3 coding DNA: TGCAGTGCCGGACTAGTCCCGGTGGGGGAGCAGTACTTC. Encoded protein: CSAGLVPVGEQYF.